A selection of T cell receptor beta chains follows, all from one sample in a study of T cell repertoires in cytomegalovirus infection. MiXCR, applied by TCRdb to the reads, yields one record per CDR3 protein. The data show 200,000 to 300,000 distinct CDR3 sequences, about 12% seen once. The sequencing sample was made of PBMCs. The receptors derive from a human donor in good health (CMV status not recorded). Some clones in this sample may be carry-over from other donors' samples. Each CDR3 is given with its conserved first and last residue. D genes are given only for firm matches. Clone size appears in some rows only: once, few, many, or a class for an expanded clone.

CDR3nt	CDR3aa	j_gene	d_gene	v_gene	abundance
TGCGCCAGCAGCTTGAGGGCGGGGGCAAGGGACATTCAGTACTTC	CASSLRAGARDIQYF	TRBJ2-4	.	TRBV5-1	many
TGTGCCAGCAGTTTCAATCAGAACACTGAAGCTTTCTTT	CASSFNQNTEAFF	TRBJ1-1	.	TRBV7-3	many
TGTGCCAGCAGCTCGGGACTGGCAACTAATGAAAAACTGTTTTTT	CASSSGLATNEKLFF	TRBJ1-4	.	TRBV7-2	many
TGCAGCGTTGAAGAGAAAGGGGGGGGCCCAGATACGCAGTATTTT	CSVEEKGGGPDTQYF	TRBJ2-3	.	TRBV29-1	.
TGTGCCAGCAGCTTAGTTGGTGCGGGGGAGACCCAGTACTTC	CASSLVGAGETQYF	TRBJ2-5	.	TRBV7-9	many
TGTGCCAGCAGCCCCCTGACATCCGAGATTAGCAATCAGCCCCAGCATTTT	CASSPLTSEISNQPQHF	TRBJ1-5	.	TRBV5-5	.
TGTGCCAGCAGTGTCGGACAGGGAGGCGACGAGCAGTACTTC	CASSVGQGGDEQYF	TRBJ2-7	TRBD1	TRBV2	.
TGTGCCAGCAGCGCAGCGGGCCAATACAATGAGCAGTTCTTC	CASSAAGQYNEQFF	TRBJ2-1	.	TRBV7-3	many
TGTGCCAGCCTACCTAGCGGGGATATAAATGAGCAGTTCTTC	CASLPSGDINEQFF	TRBJ2-1	TRBD2	TRBV6-1	many
TGTGCCAGCATTCCCCAACTTGGGCAGCCCCAGCATTTT	CASIPQLGQPQHF	TRBJ1-5	.	TRBV28	few
TGCGCCAGCAGCTCGTCTAGCGGGGCCCCTTCGGATACGCAGTATTTT	CASSSSSGAPSDTQYF	TRBJ2-3	TRBD2	TRBV5-1	few
TGTGCCAGCAGCTTAGCTACGGGGGGGAGGCTAGCAGAATCCACAGATACGCAGTATTTT	CASSLATGGRLAESTDTQYF	TRBJ2-3	TRBD2	TRBV7-2	many
TGTGCCAGCAACCTATTCCAGAGTGAGCAGTACTTC	CASNLFQSEQYF	TRBJ2-7	.	TRBV2	.
TGTGCCAGCAGCTTACAGGGGGCTGTCTACGAGCAGTACTTC	CASSLQGAVYEQYF	TRBJ2-7	TRBD1	TRBV7-2	many
TGCAGTGCTAGAGGGGGCGGGGACCGAGGCTACACCTTC	CSARGGGDRGYTF	TRBJ1-2	.	TRBV20-1	.
TGTGCCAGCAGCCCCCCCCAGGTCGGCCCACAGTTCTTC	CASSPPQVGPQFF	TRBJ2-1	.	TRBV9	.
TGTGCCAGCACCAACGGACAGGTTACTGAAGCTTTCTTT	CASTNGQVTEAFF	TRBJ1-1	TRBD1	TRBV25-1	.
TGTGCCACCCTCCGGGAGGGGGAGACCCAGTACTTC	CATLREGETQYF	TRBJ2-5	TRBD2	TRBV10-3	many
TGTGCCAGCAGCTTAGAGGCGCAGGGGCGCGGATCCTACGAGCAGTACTTC	CASSLEAQGRGSYEQYF	TRBJ2-7	.	TRBV7-2	.
TGTGCCAGCAGCTCTTATAATTCACCCCTCCACTTT	CASSSYNSPLHF	TRBJ1-6	.	TRBV7-2	many
TGTGCCAGCAGTTCTCCGGGACTAGTGGATGAGACCCAGTACTTC	CASSSPGLVDETQYF	TRBJ2-5	TRBD2	TRBV28	many
TGCGCCAGCAGCCATTCCGGGACAGGGAGGGACACTGAAGCTTTCTTT	CASSHSGTGRDTEAFF	TRBJ1-1	TRBD1	TRBV5-1	few
TGCAGCGTTGAATCCCCCGGGGAGCTGTTTTTT	CSVESPGELFF	TRBJ2-2	.	TRBV29-1	many
TGTGCCAGTAGTCTGACACTGACCAATCAGCCCCAGCATTTT	CASSLTLTNQPQHF	TRBJ1-5	.	TRBV19	many
TGTGCCACCAGCAGAGATAGGCCAGGGAAAGCTTTCTTT	CATSRDRPGKAFF	TRBJ1-1	.	TRBV15	.
TGTGCCAGCAGCTTATTTGGGGGAGGGCCCGGGGAGCAGTTCTTC	CASSLFGGGPGEQFF	TRBJ2-1	TRBD2	TRBV7-2	many
TGTGCCAGCAGATCCAGCGAATTAAGCTCCTACGAGCAGTACTTC	CASRSSELSSYEQYF	TRBJ2-7	.	TRBV12-3/TRBV12-4	many
TGTGCCAGTAGTATAGGAAGAAGGGAAGCGACCCAGTACTTC	CASSIGRREATQYF	TRBJ2-5	.	TRBV19	few
TGCAGTGCTACCACGAGGAGCAGCCAAGAGACCCAGTACTTC	CSATTRSSQETQYF	TRBJ2-5	.	TRBV20-1	few
TGTGCCAGCAGCCTGACAGGGGGCGTAGATGGCTACACCTTC	CASSLTGGVDGYTF	TRBJ1-2	TRBD1	TRBV7-9	many
TGTGCCTGGGAGACGCCCCTCACCAATGAGCAGTTCTTC	CAWETPLTNEQFF	TRBJ2-1	.	TRBV30	few
TGTGCCAGCAGGCAAGGATCGCCGACAGGTGAAGCTTTCTTT	CASRQGSPTGEAFF	TRBJ1-1	.	TRBV12-3/TRBV12-4	many
TGTGCCAGTGTGGAGGGGCCTTCTTCCTATGGCTACACCTTC	CASVEGPSSYGYTF	TRBJ1-2	.	TRBV19	many
TGTGCCAGCAGCTTAGATCGGAGGACTGAAGCTTTCTTT	CASSLDRRTEAFF	TRBJ1-1	.	TRBV7-2	many
TGTGCCACCAGTGAGGCCGGACAGGGTCAATCTGACGAGCAGTACTTC	CATSEAGQGQSDEQYF	TRBJ2-7	TRBD1	TRBV24-1	many
TGCAGCGTGCGGACAGGGGTGGGTGAGCAGTTCTTC	CSVRTGVGEQFF	TRBJ2-1	TRBD1	TRBV29-1	.